A single sample is the source of the 8 T cell receptor beta chains below, sequenced in a study of T cells after yellow fever vaccination. TCRdb re-derived calls from the 5' RACE reads in MiXCR, one entry per CDR3 protein. Here the sample spans approximately 510,000 distinct CDR3 sequences, roughly a fifth being singletons. The source was PBMCs, collected roughly 20 days after the first yellow fever vaccination. The origin of the receptors is a man younger than 35 who received the YFV17D yellow fever vaccine.

V gene TRBV7-3 combines with J gene TRBJ2-3, with TRBD2 identical over 8 bases. The CDR3 has 17 residues. The V gene end was trimmed by 2 bases and the J gene end by 2 bases; junction bases not matched to a gene: 9. Germline V gene sequence: CDR1 SGHTA, CDR2 FQGTGA. Here the CDR3 DNA reads TGTGCCAGCAGCTTACCTGGGGCGGGGGGCTCCACAGATACGCAGTATTTT. Translated, it gives CASSLPGAGGSTDTQYF.

The rearrangement uses TRBV10-3 and TRBJ1-1; the match to TRBD1 covers 7 bases. V was pared by 7 bases and J by 5 bases, with 10 bases of the junction left unmatched. CDR1 is ENHRY and CDR2 is SYGVKD in the germline V gene. The CDR3 totals 14 residues. CDR3 protein: CAITFTQGGTEAFF. Here the CDR3 DNA reads TGTGCCATCACCTTTACCCAGGGGGGGACTGAAGCTTTCTTT.

The CDR3 here is CASSIDRLAGSTDTQYF. The DNA of the CDR3 is TGTGCCAGTAGTATAGATCGGCTAGCGGGGAGCACAGATACGCAGTATTTT. The chain couples TRBV19 to TRBJ2-3; 9 bases are shared with TRBD2. Germline CDR1 reads LNHDA; CDR2 reads SQIVND (reference sequence). CDR3 length equals 17 residues. V gave up 0 bases and J gave up 0 bases; unmatched junction bases: 4.

This clonotype came up a few times. The chain has TRBV19 and TRBJ2-3; D may be TRBD2 (6 bases). The CDR3 runs to 15 residues. Deletions cut 6 bases from V and 4 bases from J, with 17 bases between. Germline V gene lookup returns CDR1 LNHDA and CDR2 SQIVND (reference sequence). CDR3 in DNA: TGTGCCAGTAGAGCCGCACTAGCCAACTCAGATACGCAGTATTTT. This gives the protein CASRAALANSDTQYF. Based on the CDR3 plus reference TRBV19 and TRBJ2-3, the full variable domain is DGGITQSPKYLFRKEGQNVTLSCEQNLNHDAMYWYRQDPGQGLRLIYYSQIVNDFQKGDIAEGYSVSREKKESFPLTVTSAQKNPTAFYLCASRAALANSDTQYFGPGTRLTVL.

The V and J genes are TRBV5-1 and TRBJ1-1; TRBD1 matches 9 bases. The CDR3 contains 14 residues. The germline V gene encodes CDR1 SGHRS and CDR2 YFSETQ. Unmatched junction bases numbered 4, after V lost 7 bases and J lost 0 bases. CDR3: CASPGQGMNTEAFF. Written as DNA, the CDR3 is TGCGCCAGCCCCGGACAGGGGATGAACACTGAAGCTTTCTTT. The whole variable domain, remainder taken from reference TRBV5-1 and TRBJ1-1, is KAGVTQTPRYLIKTRGQQVTLSCSPISGHRSVSWYQQTPGQGLQFLFEYFSETQRNKGNFPGRFSGRQFSNSRSEMNVSTLELGDSALYLCASPGQGMNTEAFFGQGTRLTVV.

This clonotype was counted only a few times. This rearrangement joins TRBV9 to TRBJ1-1; D gene ambiguous. CDR1 is SGDLS and CDR2 is YYNGEE in the germline V gene. CDR3 length: 13 amino acids. Trimming cost V 0 bases and J 0 bases, with 3 bases left between them. CDR3 loop: CASSVDVNTEAFF. The CDR3, as DNA: TGTGCCAGCAGCGTAGACGTGAACACTGAAGCTTTCTTT.

This clonotype was seen a few times. V and J are TRBV28 and TRBJ1-2; a weak D match, TRBD1 (5 bases). V was clipped by 6 bases and J by 5 bases, with 16 bases between them. The germline gives CDR1 MDHEN, CDR2 SYDVKM. This CDR3 has 14 residues. The CDR3 DNA sequence: TGTGCCAGCAGGTCCCAAGAGGGGCAGTATGGCTACACCTTC. Amino acid sequence: CASRSQEGQYGYTF.

This clonotype was counted only a few times. The V and J genes are TRBV19 and TRBJ2-1; 7 positions match TRBD1. After removal of 3 bases from V and 8 bases from J, the junction contained 4 bases not matched to a gene. Germline CDR1 and CDR2: LNHDA and SQIVND (reference sequence). The CDR3 consists of 13 residues. The CDR3 sequence is CASSMTGSDEQFF. The CDR3, as DNA: TGTGCCAGTAGTATGACAGGGAGCGATGAGCAGTTCTTC.